A single sample is the source of the 28 T cell receptor beta chains below, sequenced in a study of cytomegalovirus exposure and HLA in healthy donors. The protocol was immunoSEQ multiplex PCR, while the TCRdb copy is restricted to in-frame clones and leaves out a portion. The sample lists 150,000 to 160,000 clones, about 86% seen once, with roughly 1.9% in the top ten. The sequenced sample was PBMCs. The receptor source for this set is a human donor in good health.

The chain combines TRBV5-8 with TRBJ2-7; D might be TRBD2 (5 bases). This CDR3 is built from 13 residues. Germline CDR1 SGHTS, CDR2 YDEGEE. Trimming took 1 base from V and 1 from J, leaving 6 bases between them. The CDR3 DNA follows: TGTGCCAGCAGCTTGCTAGCATCCTACGAGCAGTACTTC. Amino acids: CASSLLASYEQYF.

This chain uses TRBV6-1 with TRBJ2-7; 9 bases fit TRBD1. Germline V CDR1 and CDR2: MNHNS, SASEGT. The CDR3 has 15 amino acids. V trimming: 6 bases; J trimming: 2 bases; junction bases outside the gene matches: 8. CDR3 sequence: CASRAPGQGTYEQYF. CDR3 in DNA: TGTGCCAGCAGGGCTCCCGGACAGGGGACCTACGAGCAGTACTTC.

The rearrangement links TRBV15 to TRBJ1-1, with D hard to call. CDR1 is LNHNV, CDR2 YYDKDF, per germline (reference sequence). The CDR3 is 15 residues long. V lost 1 base, J lost 2 bases, and 11 bases lay in between. Here the CDR3 reads CATSRASGFNTEAFF. DNA of the CDR3: TGTGCCACCAGCAGAGCCTCAGGATTTAACACTGAAGCTTTCTTT.

The chain joins TRBV6-1 to TRBJ1-1; possibly TRBD1 for D (6 bases). Germline CDR1 reads MNHNS; CDR2 reads SASEGT. This CDR3 region has 15 residues. V was cut by 7 bases and J by 5 bases, with 20 bases left in between. This chain's CDR3 is CASKKEGVASTEAFF. CDR3 DNA: TGTGCCAGCAAAAAAGAGGGGGTGGCGTCGACTGAAGCTTTCTTT.

This clone has more than one count but fewer than ten. The J gene is TRBJ2-5, the V gene TRBV19; TRBD2 aligns across 7 bases. Trimming removed 4 bases from V and 4 bases from J; junction bases left unmatched: 3. The germline V gene has CDR1 LNHDA and CDR2 SQIVND (reference sequence). The CDR3 has 13 amino acids. Written as DNA, the CDR3 is TGTGCCAGTAGTAGGACTAGAACAGAGACCCAGTACTTC. Translating gives CASSRTRTETQYF.

The rearrangement links TRBV5-1 to TRBJ2-7; TRBD2 agrees at 11 bases. Germline V gene lookup returns CDR1 SGHRS and CDR2 YFSETQ. The CDR3 spans 16 residues. V shed 3 bases, J shed 2 bases, and the junction held 7 bases outside the gene matches. CDR3 in DNA: TGCGCCAGCAGCTCTCCGGGACTAGCGGACACCTACGAGCAGTACTTC. Its translation: CASSSPGLADTYEQYF.

V gene TRBV11-1 combines with J gene TRBJ2-2; TRBD2 matches 11 bases. Germline V gene lookup returns CDR1 SGHAT and CDR2 FQDESV (reference sequence). CDR3 length equals 17 residues. With V trimmed by 5 bases and J by 5 bases, 10 bases remained unmatched. The chain's CDR3 is CASSLGGTSGDTGELFF. The CDR3 coding sequence is TGTGCCAGCAGCCTAGGAGGGACTAGCGGAGATACCGGGGAGCTGTTTTTT.

This chain connects TRBV18 to TRBJ2-7; a possible D gene is TRBD1 (5 bases). This CDR3 contains 15 residues. Germline assignment: CDR1 KGHSH and CDR2 LQKENI. The V gene lost 6 bases and the J gene lost 1 base, with 16 bases spanning the gap. DNA of the CDR3: TGTGCCAGCTCGGACACCCAGGACGTGTCCTACGAGCAGTACTTC. This codes for CASSDTQDVSYEQYF.

The genes are TRBV11-2 and TRBJ2-5, with no clear D. Trimming left V 0 bases short and J 4 bases short, with 12 bases between. The germline V gene encodes CDR1 SGHAT and CDR2 FQNNGV. The CDR3 has 15 amino acids. CDR3 in amino acids: CASSLDVTPAETQYF. The CDR3 DNA reads as TGTGCCAGCAGCTTAGATGTGACACCAGCAGAGACCCAGTACTTC.

CDR3 in DNA: TGTGCCAGCTCACCAACGAAGGGGATCTCCTACAATGAGCAGTTCTTC. Its translation: CASSPTKGISYNEQFF. The chain has TRBV18 and TRBJ2-1, with D maybe TRBD1 (5 bases). V was clipped by 2 bases and J by 0 bases, with 11 bases between them. The germline gives CDR1 KGHSH, CDR2 LQKENI. The CDR3 runs to 16 residues.

This chain connects TRBV19 to TRBJ2-2, with 7 positions matching TRBD1. CDR3 length: 14 residues. The germline CDR1 and CDR2 sequences are LNHDA and SQIVND (reference sequence). V shed 8 bases and J 0 bases; nucleotides not matched to a gene: 3. CDR3 nucleotide sequence: TGTGCCAGTCGGGACAGACCGAACACCGGGGAGCTGTTTTTT. Translation gives CASRDRPNTGELFF.

The chain has TRBV2 and TRBJ1-1; 7 bases are shared with TRBD1. CDR3 length equals 15 residues. Germline assignment: CDR1 SNHLY and CDR2 FYNNEI. Unmatched junction bases numbered 7, after V lost 6 bases and J lost 0 bases. The CDR3 region has the DNA TGTGCCAGCAGAAAATTTACAGGGGTGAACACTGAAGCTTTCTTT. As protein: CASRKFTGVNTEAFF.

V usage is TRBV28 and J usage is TRBJ2-1, with 8 nucleotides matching TRBD2. The V and J ends lost 6 bases and 10 bases, in that order; junction bases with no gene match: 20. The CDR3 contains 17 residues. The germline V gene has CDR1 MDHEN and CDR2 SYDVKM. The CDR3 here is CASSSPHLLREVWEQFF. The DNA of the CDR3 is TGTGCCAGCAGCTCACCCCACCTATTGCGGGAGGTCTGGGAGCAGTTCTTC.

Here the CDR3 DNA reads TGCGCCAGCAGCTTGGGGCCTTCCACCGGGGAGCTGTTTTTT. Translating gives CASSLGPSTGELFF. The chain recombines TRBV5-1 with TRBJ2-2; D is ambiguous. Germline V CDR1 and CDR2: SGHRS, YFSETQ. V lost 0 bases and J 4 bases, leaving 7 bases between the germline ends. The CDR3 has 14 amino acids.

The chain employs TRBV25-1 and TRBJ2-2; no clear D gene. CDR1 and CDR2 (germline): MGHDK, SYGVNS. The germline V and J ends were trimmed by 7 bases and 1 base, with 10 bases remaining between them. This CDR3 region has 14 residues. This chain's CDR3 is CASKETENTGELFF. CDR3 in DNA: TGTGCCAGCAAAGAAACAGAGAACACCGGGGAGCTGTTTTTT.

The J gene is TRBJ2-3, the V gene TRBV7-2; TRBD2 matches 13 bases. CDR1 is SGHTA and CDR2 is FQGNSA in the germline V gene. This CDR3 is built from 17 residues. The V gene end was trimmed by 4 bases and the J gene end by 5 bases; junction bases not matched to a gene: 9. CDR3 nucleotide sequence: TGTGCCAGCAGCTCAAACACGGGACTAGCGGGGTTAGATACGCAGTATTTT. Translating it yields CASSSNTGLAGLDTQYF.

V gene TRBV6-1 combines with J gene TRBJ2-1; tentatively, D is TRBD2 (6 bases). This CDR3 is built from 11 residues. Per germline, CDR1 MNHNS and CDR2 SASEGT. Trimming left V 6 bases short and J 10 bases short, with 10 bases between. The CDR3 DNA is TGTGCCAGCAGCCGGGGGAGAGAGCAGTTCTTC. Amino acids: CASSRGREQFF.

This chain links TRBV4-2 with TRBJ2-5; 7 nucleotides agree with TRBD2. The CDR3 extends over 16 amino acids. CDR1 and CDR2 from the germline V gene are LGHNA and YNFKEQ. V gave up 0 bases and J gave up 3 bases; unmatched junction bases: 7. The CDR3 coding sequence is TGTGCCAGCAGCCAAGAAGGCGGGAGCGGAAAAGAGACCCAGTACTTC. As protein: CASSQEGGSGKETQYF.

This clone showed up just a few times. CDR3 in DNA: TGTGCCACCAGCGCACCGGGACAGGGGAATGAAAAACTGTTTTTT. Translation gives CATSAPGQGNEKLFF. V gene TRBV15 combines with J gene TRBJ1-4, with TRBD1 matching 10 bases. V shed 5 bases and J 5 bases; nucleotides not matched to a gene: 5. The CDR3 has 15 amino acids. Germline assignment: CDR1 LNHNV and CDR2 YYDKDF (reference sequence). Using reference TRBV15 and TRBJ1-4 for the parts outside the CDR3, the full variable domain is DAMVIQNPRYQVTQFGKPVTLSCSQTLNHNVMYWYQQKSSQAPKLLFHYYDKDFNNEADTPDNFQSRRPNTSFCFLDIRSPGLGDTAMYLCATSAPGQGNEKLFFGSGTQLSVL.

The chain uses TRBV7-9 and TRBJ2-2, with a weak D call TRBD1 (5 bases). The CDR3 covers 16 residues. Trimming cost V 2 bases and J 1 base, with 11 bases left between them. Germline V CDR1 and CDR2: SEHNR, FQNEAQ (reference sequence). CDR3 DNA: TGTGCCAGCAGCTTATTCAGGACAATGAACACCGGGGAGCTGTTTTTT. Residues: CASSLFRTMNTGELFF.

The chain links TRBV5-1 to TRBJ2-1; TRBD2 matches at 8 bases. Germline V gene data show CDR1 as SGHRS and CDR2 as YFSETQ. This CDR3 contains 15 residues. Trimming cost V 0 bases and J 8 bases; bases outside gene matches: 7. CDR3 sequence reads: CASSLVVSGTYEQFF. In DNA form, the CDR3 reads TGCGCCAGCAGCTTGGTAGTTAGCGGGACTTATGAGCAGTTCTTC. Full variable domain (remainder filled in from reference TRBV5-1 and TRBJ2-1): KAGVTQTPRYLIKTRGQQVTLSCSPISGHRSVSWYQQTPGQGLQFLFEYFSETQRNKGNFPGRFSGRQFSNSRSEMNVSTLELGDSALYLCASSLVVSGTYEQFFGPGTRLTVL.

This clone came up once. The V gene is TRBV18, the J gene TRBJ2-1; TRBD1 matches at 9 bases. This CDR3 has 15 amino acids. V lost 3 bases and J lost 5; bases outside the gene matches: 5. CDR1 and CDR2 (germline): KGHSH, LQKENI. In DNA, the CDR3 is TGTGCCAGCTCACCTTTGGGACAGGGAGACAATGAGCAGTTCTTC. It encodes CASSPLGQGDNEQFF.

The V call is TRBV19, the J call TRBJ2-3, with 10 bases matching TRBD2. This CDR3 is 15 amino acids long. Trimming took 7 bases from V and 0 from J; bases not matched to a gene: 4. The germline V gene has CDR1 LNHDA and CDR2 SQIVND (reference sequence). CDR3 protein: CASTPGLASTDTQYF. CDR3 nucleotide sequence: TGTGCCAGTACACCGGGACTAGCGAGCACAGATACGCAGTATTTT.

The J gene is TRBJ1-1, the V gene TRBV10-3; the D gene is possibly TRBD1 (6 bases). This CDR3 is 13 amino acids long. Trimming stripped 10 bases from V and 0 bases from J, with 12 bases between. The germline V gene has CDR1 ENHRY and CDR2 SYGVKD. CDR3 sequence (DNA): TGTGCCACAGCGGACAGCTTGAACACTGAAGCTTTCTTT. Translation: CATADSLNTEAFF.

This chain uses TRBV5-8 with TRBJ1-5; 8 bases align to TRBD1. Germline CDR1 reads SGHTS; CDR2 reads YDEGEE. The CDR3 is 20 amino acids. J gave up 1 base and V 3 bases, and 18 bases lay outside the gene matches. The CDR3 spells CASSYSRGLRSKGSNQPQHF. The CDR3 nucleotides read TGTGCCAGCAGCTATTCCAGGGGGCTTCGGTCTAAGGGGAGCAATCAGCCCCAGCATTTT.

The chain employs TRBV7-2 and TRBJ1-2; D perhaps matches TRBD1 (5 bases). Trimming pared 5 bases from V and 0 bases from J, leaving 10 bases between. CDR1 is SGHTA and CDR2 is FQGNSA in the germline V gene. The CDR3 contains 14 residues. The CDR3 DNA follows: TGTGCCAGCAGCCCAGGGTTAGCTAACTATGGCTACACCTTC. This codes for CASSPGLANYGYTF.

This clone was detected a few times. The J gene is TRBJ2-7, the V gene TRBV19; 7 bases fit TRBD2. This CDR3 contains 13 residues. V gave up 10 bases and J gave up 5 bases; unmatched junction bases: 11. The germline gives CDR1 LNHDA, CDR2 SQIVND (reference sequence). CDR3 loop: CATSGGGRHEQYF. CDR3 nucleotides: TGTGCCACCTCTGGGGGGGGTAGGCACGAGCAGTACTTC. Supplemented by reference TRBV19 and TRBJ2-7, the full variable domain reads DGGITQSPKYLFRKEGQNVTLSCEQNLNHDAMYWYRQDPGQGLRLIYYSQIVNDFQKGDIAEGYSVSREKKESFPLTVTSAQKNPTAFYLCATSGGGRHEQYFGPGTRLTVT.

This chain joins TRBV11-2 and TRBJ2-7; the match to TRBD1 covers 9 bases. Germline V CDR1 and CDR2: SGHAT, FQNNGV. With V trimmed by 2 bases and J by 2 bases, 4 bases remained unmatched. CDR3 length: 15 residues. This CDR3 is CASSLRGQGTYEQYF. In DNA form, the CDR3 reads TGTGCCAGCAGCTTAAGGGGACAGGGAACCTACGAGCAGTACTTC.